These 14 T cell receptor beta chains share one sample of origin, sequenced in a study of PD-L1 blockade in urothelial cancer. Sequencing was performed with immunoSEQ multiplex PCR; in TCRdb, only in-frame clones are kept and a portion is missing. The sample yields tens of thousands of clones, roughly four fifths seen once. The time point is: pretreatment peripheral blood. The material sequenced was PBMCs, taken around atezolizumab (anti-PD-L1) treatment. The receptors here all came from a man between 65 and 85 years old with urothelial cancer.

CDR3 DNA: TGTGCCAGCACCGGGACTAGTGGGATGGTGGAGCAGTACTTC. Translation gives CASTGTSGMVEQYF. The rearrangement links TRBV6-5 to TRBJ2-7; the match to TRBD2 covers 8 bases. Trimming cost V 7 bases and J 7 bases; bases outside gene matches: 12. CDR1 and CDR2 from the germline V gene are MNHEY and SVGAGI. The CDR3 totals 14 residues.

This chain connects TRBV19 to TRBJ2-7; a possible D gene is TRBD1 (5 bases). Trimming removed 3 bases from V and 2 bases from J, with 11 bases in between. This CDR3 region has 14 residues. CDR1 and CDR2 (germline): LNHDA, SQIVND (reference sequence). CDR3 DNA sequence: TGTGCCAGTAGTATGGGGCTCTCGGCCTACGAGCAGTACTTC. Protein: CASSMGLSAYEQYF.

This clone showed up just a few times. V is TRBV4-1 and J is TRBJ2-2, with D possibly being TRBD1 (6 bases). The germline V and J ends were trimmed by 4 bases and 5 bases, with 23 bases remaining between them. The CDR3 is 18 residues long. Germline V gives CDR1 MGHRA, CDR2 YSYEKL. DNA of the CDR3: TGCGCCAGCAGCCCACAAGGCACGGGTTTCCAGGGGACCGGGGAGCTGTTTTTT. Translating gives CASSPQGTGFQGTGELFF.

The V gene is TRBV6-5, the J gene TRBJ2-3, with a tentative D call TRBD2 (7 bases). The CDR3 sequence is 15 residues long. Looked up from germline, CDR1 is MNHEY and CDR2 is SVGAGI. V shed 3 bases and J shed 4 bases, with 14 bases lying between them. CDR3 coding DNA: TGTGCCAGCAGTTATCGGGGGGCAGGCGCAGATACGCAGTATTTT. It translates to CASSYRGAGADTQYF.

This rearrangement joins TRBV16 to TRBJ2-7; 7 nucleotides line up with TRBD2. CDR3 length equals 16 residues. The J segment lost 5 bases and the V segment lost 0 bases, leaving 10 bases of the junction unmatched. Per germline, CDR1 KGHSY and CDR2 FQNENV. CDR3 nucleotide sequence: TGTGCCAGCAGCCAATCGTTCGCGGGAGTCGTCAACGAGCAGTACTTC. This gives the protein CASSQSFAGVVNEQYF.

The V gene is TRBV6-5, the J gene TRBJ1-1; D not certain. The CDR3 loop spans 13 amino acids. CDR1 MNHEY and CDR2 SVGAGI come from the germline V gene. V was clipped by 5 bases and J by 4 bases, with 11 bases between them. CDR3 coding DNA: TGTGCCAGCAGTCCGAATTCGGGCACTGAAGCTTTCTTT. Its protein is CASSPNSGTEAFF.

This clone was seen a single time. This sequence joins TRBV5-4 and TRBJ2-3, with 14 bases identical to TRBD2. J lost 3 bases, V lost 0 bases, and 6 bases had no gene match. In germline, CDR1 is SGHNT, CDR2 YYREEE (reference sequence). The CDR3 runs to 18 residues. CDR3 loop: CASSLGRLAGGPTDTQYF. The CDR3 DNA reads as TGTGCCAGCAGCTTGGGGAGACTAGCGGGAGGGCCAACAGATACGCAGTATTTT.

The V gene is TRBV5-6, the J gene TRBJ2-5; 8 positions match TRBD1. This CDR3 is built from 15 residues. In germline, CDR1 is SGHDT, CDR2 YYEEEE. J was trimmed by 6 bases and V by 1 base; bases with no gene match: 8. The CDR3 sequence: CASSLTRTGRKTQYF. The CDR3 DNA follows: TGTGCCAGCAGCTTGACGAGGACAGGGAGGAAGACCCAGTACTTC.

The genes are TRBV7-8 and TRBJ2-3; 11 bases are shared with TRBD2. There are 17 residues in the CDR3. With V trimmed by 5 bases and J by 7 bases, 14 bases remained unmatched. CDR1 SGHVS and CDR2 FQNEAQ come from the germline V gene. CDR3 sequence reads: CASSPWGLAADRYTQYF. CDR3 in DNA: TGTGCCAGCAGCCCCTGGGGACTAGCGGCCGATCGGTATACGCAGTATTTT.

This chain links TRBV6-6 with TRBJ1-2; D is ambiguous. CDR1 and CDR2 from the germline V gene are MNHNY and SVGAGI (reference sequence). V was trimmed by 7 bases and J by 5 bases, leaving 8 bases between them. This CDR3 is 11 amino acids long. The DNA for the CDR3 is TGTGCCAGCACCCGCGGGTATGGCTACACCTTC. Its protein product is CASTRGYGYTF.

This clone occurred once. As DNA, the CDR3 is TGCGCCAGCAGCCCTGACACTACAGGGGGGTCTTTCTTT. This gives the protein CASSPDTTGGSFF. This chain connects TRBV5-1 to TRBJ1-1; 8 bases align to TRBD1. V trimming: 4 bases; J trimming: 12 bases; junction bases outside the gene matches: 11. Germline V gene data show CDR1 as SGHRS and CDR2 as YFSETQ. CDR3 length: 13 residues.

The CDR3 reads CASSFSGREGEKLFF. CDR3 coding DNA: TGTGCCAGCAGTTTTTCAGGCAGGGAAGGAGAAAAACTGTTTTTT. V gene TRBV9 combines with J gene TRBJ1-4, with a weak D call TRBD1 (5 bases). From germline, CDR1 is SGDLS and CDR2 YYNGEE. The CDR3 runs 15 residues. The ends were cut back, 5 bases at V and 8 bases at J, with 19 bases in the middle.

This clone has a single count. V usage is TRBV28 and J usage is TRBJ1-2; 9 positions match TRBD1. Looked up from germline, CDR1 is MDHEN and CDR2 is SYDVKM. V gave up 4 bases and J gave up 8 bases; unmatched junction bases: 8. The CDR3 length is 14 residues. CDR3 coding DNA: TGTGCCAGCAGTTCCGGGACAGGGTGGGGCGGCTACACCTTC. Its protein product is CASSSGTGWGGYTF.

The chain links TRBV29-1 to TRBJ1-1; tentatively, D is TRBD1 (5 bases). The CDR3 sequence is 13 residues long. In germline, CDR1 is SQVTM, CDR2 ANQGSEA. V was trimmed by 5 bases and J by 0 bases, leaving 10 bases between them. The CDR3 DNA is TGCAGCGTTACCGACAGCGTGAACACTGAAGCTTTCTTT. Amino acid sequence: CSVTDSVNTEAFF.